The source of this T cell receptor beta chain is a study of human T cells and chemical hapten exposure. As concerns this clonotype: The antigen is not known.

Time point specified: patch test 1, 2 weeks after DPC sensitization. The treatment is: therapeutic diphenylcyclopropenone sensitization with weekly scalp DPC. Broader study findings: There were significantly more large CDR3 similarity clusters among expanded TCRs than among controls.

Within the library, unique molecular identifiers were attached to each individual cDNA molecule. TCRdb processed the RACE reads anew with MiXCR; each CDR3 protein has one entry. The sample consists of over 65,000 distinct CDR3 sequences, roughly 10% of them appearing once. V shed 6 bases and J shed 2 bases, with 8 bases lying between them. The CDR3 is 12 amino acids. The TCR sequence derives from a woman between 45 and 65 years old with alopecia areata. Some clones in this sample may be carry-over from other donors' samples. The source material was whole blood, sampled in connection with sensitization to the hapten diphenylcyclopropenone (DPC). V usage is TRBV12-3 or TRBV12-4 and J usage is TRBJ2-7; the D is unclear. The CDR3 spells CASSTGTYEQYF. Here the CDR3 DNA reads TGTGCCAGCAGCACCGGCACCTACGAGCAGTACTTC.